This T cell receptor (beta chain) originates from a study of identical twins. The study, taken as a whole, reports: Carriage of fewer insertions was seen in abundant cord blood beta clonotypes, whereas memory repertoires showed none.

Germline CDR1 and CDR2: MNHEY and SVGAGI. Trimming cost V 2 bases and J 1 base; bases outside gene matches: 2. The CDR3 totals 15 residues. This clonotype was observed at least ten times. No antigen is known for it. A single record per CDR3 protein comes from TCRdb applying MiXCR to the 5' RACE reads. The table has 450,000 to 650,000 distinct CDR3 sequences, 7.5% to 10% seen once. The same data also contributed to another study, on yellow fever vaccine responses in identical twins.

The J gene is TRBJ2-7, the V gene TRBV6-5, with 10 bases lining up with TRBD1. Sample: PBMCs. This TCR was recovered from a woman aged 18 to 35 in good health. The CDR3 protein is CASSYRDRGSYEQYF. The CDR3 DNA is TGTGCCAGCAGTTACCGGGACAGGGGATCCTACGAGCAGTACTTC.